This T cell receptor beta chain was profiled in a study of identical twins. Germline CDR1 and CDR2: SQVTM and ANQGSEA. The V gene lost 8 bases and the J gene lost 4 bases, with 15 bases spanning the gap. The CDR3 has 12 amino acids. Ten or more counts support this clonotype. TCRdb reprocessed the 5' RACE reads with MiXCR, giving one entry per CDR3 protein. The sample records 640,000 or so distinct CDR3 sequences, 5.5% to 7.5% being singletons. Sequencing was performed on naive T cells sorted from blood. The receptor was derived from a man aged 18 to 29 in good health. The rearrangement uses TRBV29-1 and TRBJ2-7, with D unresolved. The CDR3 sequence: CSRSWAEYEQYF. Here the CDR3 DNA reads TGCAGCCGAAGTTGGGCGGAGTACGAGCAGTACTTC.